The table lists the clone carrying this T cell receptor (beta chain) with a few counts. This sample's time point: pre-sensitization, week 0. Described treatment: therapeutic diphenylcyclopropenone sensitization with weekly scalp DPC. This sample was included in a study of human T cells and chemical hapten exposure. About the research overall: DPC 0.01% went on the upper back by patch test, with reading at 6 days. The patients were mostly female; they had alopecia areata, totalis or universalis.

Each cDNA molecule in the library carried unique molecular identifiers. Study processing details: Sequenced samples showed a median of roughly 99,000 TCRs each, with counts running from around 24,000 to 710,000. TCRdb re-analysed the RACE reads in MiXCR, keeping a single row per CDR3 protein. It is TCRdb's table, rather than the study itself, that gives the V and J calls and clone size. Among some 59,000 distinct CDR3 sequences listed, approximately 10% were seen once. V was clipped by 6 bases and J by 3 bases; unmatched bases: 7. The germline V gene has CDR1 DFQATT and CDR2 SNEGSKA (reference sequence). The CDR3 sequence is 15 residues long.

The specimen comprised whole blood, sampled in connection with sensitization to the hapten diphenylcyclopropenone (DPC). The origin of this receptor is a woman aged 40 to 50 with alopecia areata. Some clones in this sample may be carry-over from other donors' samples. The rearrangement uses TRBV20-1 and TRBJ2-3; 12 bases fit TRBD2. The CDR3 here is CSASYTSGGTDTQYF. Written as DNA, the CDR3 is TGCAGTGCCAGCTACACTAGCGGGGGGACAGATACGCAGTATTTT.